The next 32 T cell receptor beta chains were all read from a single sample in a study of shared clonotypes between healthy human individuals. Sequencing used immunoSEQ multiplex PCR; TCRdb keeps in-frame clones, though not all of them. The sample carries over 400,000 clones, approximately 84% recorded once. Input material: PBMCs. Receptors originate from a middle-aged woman in good health. Some clones in this sample may be carry-over from other donors' samples.

Details on this clone: A read error likely explains this, since a far larger clone differs by one base. This chain's CDR3 is CAWAGQNYYEQYF. The CDR3 DNA is TGTGCCTGGGCGGGACAAAACTACTACGAGCAGTACTTC. The rearrangement joins TRBV30 to TRBJ2-7; D possibly matches TRBD1 or TRBD2 (6 bases each). Trimming took off 5 bases at V and 3 bases at J, with 14 bases between the two ends. Germline loops: CDR1 GTSNPN, CDR2 SVGIG (reference sequence). The CDR3 spans 13 residues.

With regard to this clone: A far larger clone is off by one base, so a read error is likely. The chain couples TRBV30 to TRBJ1-1; D is uncertain. With 0 bases removed from V and 5 bases from J, the gap between germline ends came to 10 bases. This CDR3 spans 13 amino acids. Germline CDR1 GTSNPN, CDR2 SVGIG (reference sequence). This CDR3 is CAWSVVLVTEAFF. In DNA form, the CDR3 reads TGTGCCTGGAGTGTAGTACTAGTAACTGAAGCTTTCTTT.

The chain uses TRBV5-6 and TRBJ1-4; D gene uncertain. CDR1 and CDR2 from the germline V gene are SGHDT and YYEEEE. Trimming removed 0 bases from V and 5 bases from J, with 5 bases in between. This CDR3 has 13 residues. CDR3: CASSLGMNEKLFF. Here the CDR3 DNA reads TGTGCCAGCAGCTTGGGTATGAATGAAAAACTGTTTTTT.

The rearrangement links TRBV4-2 to TRBJ2-7, with D perhaps TRBD2 (5 bases). The J call may be faulty, since TRBJ2-1 better matches the DNA end. Germline values: CDR1 LGHNA, CDR2 YNFKEQ. CDR3 length: 13 residues. The CDR3 loop reads CASSQESGLEQFF. Here the CDR3 DNA reads TGTGCCAGCAGCCAAGAGTCCGGACTTGAGCAGTTCTTC.

This chain links TRBV4-3 with TRBJ2-2; D gene unclear. The V end was cut by 2 bases, the J end by 8 bases, with 3 bases between. This CDR3 has 11 amino acids. CDR1 is LGHNA and CDR2 is YSLEER in the germline V gene. The CDR3 DNA reads TGCGCCAGCAGCCAATTAGGGGAGCTGTTTTTT. As protein: CASSQLGELFF.

This clone was observed many times. Other DNA variants within this sample encode the same CDR3. The chain employs TRBV9 and TRBJ2-5; 7 bases line up with TRBD2. Germline V gene data show CDR1 as SGDLS and CDR2 as YYNGEE. V was pared by 0 bases and J by 2 bases, with 4 bases of the junction left unmatched. The length of the CDR3 is 15 residues. CDR3 sequence reads: CASSVGDYSQETQYF. CDR3 DNA sequence: TGTGCCAGCAGCGTAGGGGACTATTCTCAAGAGACCCAGTACTTC.

The chain recombines TRBV30 with TRBJ1-3; D is uncertain. CDR1 GTSNPN and CDR2 SVGIG come from the germline V gene (reference sequence). V dropped 0 bases and J dropped 2 bases, with 5 bases sitting between them. This CDR3 is built from 13 residues. CDR3 loop: CAWSVPPGNTIYF. CDR3 DNA sequence: TGTGCCTGGAGTGTGCCGCCTGGAAACACCATATATTTT.

V usage is TRBV9 and J usage is TRBJ2-7; 8 bases match TRBD2. The J call may be in error: the DNA end matches TRBJ2-1 better. CDR1 and CDR2 from the germline V gene are SGDLS and YYNGEE. The CDR3 has 16 amino acids. For the CDR3, the DNA is TGTGCCAGCAGCGTAGCGGGAGGGCCTACCTACAATGAGCAGTTCTTC. This translates into CASSVAGGPTYNEQFF.

The chain uses TRBV25-1 and TRBJ1-2; TRBD1 might be the D (5 bases). Trimming stripped 1 base from V and 4 bases from J, with 10 bases between. In germline, CDR1 is MGHDK, CDR2 SYGVNS. The CDR3 consists of 14 residues. The CDR3 nucleotides read TGTGCCAGCAGTGAATCGGGGGTGCGCTATGGCTACACCTTC. This gives the protein CASSESGVRYGYTF.

CDR3 nucleotide sequence: TGTGCCAGCAGTCCGGAACCGGGACTATACAAAAACATTCAGTACTTC. Amino acids: CASSPEPGLYKNIQYF. The chain couples TRBV28 to TRBJ2-4; TRBD2 matches at 7 bases. From germline, CDR1 is MDHEN and CDR2 SYDVKM. Trimming at V came to 5 bases and at J to 3 bases, leaving 10 bases not matched to a gene. The CDR3 length is 16 residues.

In this sample, this clone turned up once. CDR3 bases: TGTGCCAGCAGTGAATTGGGTTATGGAAACACCATATATTTT. Its protein product is CASSELGYGNTIYF. V and J are TRBV6-1 and TRBJ1-3; the D is unclear. This CDR3 comprises 14 residues. The V gene lost 2 bases and the J gene lost 3 bases, with 8 bases spanning the gap. Germline V CDR1 and CDR2: MNHNS, SASEGT.

Comment on this clone: A far larger clone is only one base removed, so a read error is likely. This specimen includes other DNA sequences encoding the same CDR3. The chain has TRBV4-1 and TRBJ2-5; the match to TRBD2 covers 10 bases. The germline V gene encodes CDR1 MGHRA and CDR2 YSYEKL. The CDR3 extends over 14 amino acids. CDR3 DNA sequence: TGCGCCAGTAGCCCCCGGGTAGCGGGAGGTGAGCAGTACTTC. The encoded protein is CASSPRVAGGEQYF.

This clone was recorded only once. The CDR3 sequence: CASSSNNPGYNEQFF. DNA for the CDR3: TGCGCCAGCAGCTCGAACAATCCCGGGTACAATGAGCAGTTCTTC. The chain is built from TRBV5-1 and TRBJ2-1, with D unclear. There are 15 residues in the CDR3. Germline CDR1 reads SGHRS; CDR2 reads YFSETQ. V was trimmed by 3 bases and J by 4 bases, leaving 14 bases between them. The full variable domain, completed using reference TRBV5-1 and TRBJ2-1, is KAGVTQTPRYLIKTRGQQVTLSCSPISGHRSVSWYQQTPGQGLQFLFEYFSETQRNKGNFPGRFSGRQFSNSRSEMNVSTLELGDSALYLCASSSNNPGYNEQFFGPGTRLTVL.

The V call is TRBV4-1, the J call TRBJ1-3; 8 nucleotides align to TRBD1. This CDR3 has 15 residues. Germline CDR1 and CDR2: MGHRA and YSYEKL. The V gene end was trimmed by 5 bases and the J gene end by 0 bases; junction bases not matched to a gene: 3. CDR3 amino acids: CASSWTGNSGNTIYF. CDR3 in DNA: TGCGCCAGCAGCTGGACAGGGAACTCTGGAAACACCATATATTTT.

A remark on this clone: A far larger clone is one base from this, pointing to a likely read error. The chain joins TRBV11-2 to TRBJ2-5, with TRBD2 matching over 12 bases. Germline V lookup: CDR1 SGHAT, CDR2 FQNNGV. After removal of 0 bases from V and 4 bases from J, the junction contained 6 bases not matched to a gene. The CDR3 is 17 residues long. CDR3 coding DNA: TGTGCCAGCAGCTTAGATTCTAGCGGGAGGGCCTCAGAGACCCAGTACTTC. Translated: CASSLDSSGRASETQYF.

The chain has TRBV5-1 and TRBJ2-1; 11 bases are a match to TRBD2. The CDR3 extends over 15 amino acids. Trimming removed 4 bases from V and 5 bases from J; junction bases left unmatched: 5. CDR1 and CDR2 (germline): SGHRS, YFSETQ. The CDR3 sequence is CASSRGTSGNNEQFF. The CDR3 DNA sequence: TGCGCCAGCAGCAGGGGGACTAGCGGAAACAATGAGCAGTTCTTC.

The gene calls are TRBV10-3 and TRBJ2-2; D remains unclear. With 5 bases removed from V and 6 bases from J, the gap between germline ends came to 13 bases. The CDR3 contains 14 residues. Germline V gene lookup returns CDR1 ENHRY and CDR2 SYGVKD. For the CDR3, the DNA is TGTGCCATCAGTCGATATTCTGGGGCCGGGGAGCTGTTTTTT. Its protein is CAISRYSGAGELFF.

Regarding this clone: A far larger clone is a single base away, which makes a read error likely. The sample carries other DNA sequences with the same CDR3. The rearrangement joins TRBV10-3 to TRBJ2-6; no clear D gene. Germline lookup yields CDR1 ENHRY and CDR2 SYGVKD. Trimming removed 3 bases from V and 4 bases from J, with 10 bases in between. The CDR3 spans 15 residues. CDR3 residues: CAISDFGPGANVLTF. DNA of the CDR3: TGTGCCATCAGTGATTTCGGACCCGGGGCCAACGTCCTGACTTTC.

This clone has more than one count but fewer than ten. The chain links TRBV4-3 to TRBJ1-5, with D unclear. CDR1 and CDR2 from the germline V gene are LGHNA and YSLEER. Trimming stripped 0 bases from V and 9 bases from J, with 15 bases between. The CDR3 is 15 residues long. CDR3 protein: CASSQDRGSGRPQHF. The CDR3 coding sequence is TGCGCCAGCAGCCAAGATCGGGGTTCTGGGCGGCCCCAGCATTTT.

This clone was recorded a few times. The chain joins TRBV28 to TRBJ2-3; 9 bases are a match to TRBD1. CDR3 size: 14 residues. After removal of 3 bases from V and 6 bases from J, the junction contained 4 bases not matched to a gene. Germline-derived CDR1 and CDR2 are MDHEN and SYDVKM. The CDR3 here is CASSFTGGRDTQYF. CDR3 nucleotide sequence: TGTGCCAGCAGTTTTACAGGGGGCCGGGATACGCAGTATTTT.

About this clone: With only one base between it and a far larger clone, this is likely a read error. V gene TRBV7-9 combines with J gene TRBJ1-4; D may be TRBD1 (5 bases). The CDR3 extends over 13 amino acids. The germline V gene encodes CDR1 SEHNR and CDR2 FQNEAQ (reference sequence). CDR3 bases: TGTGCCAGCAGCTCCGGGGCTAATGAAAAACTGTCTTTT. It specifies CASSSGANEKLSF.

The chain has TRBV7-6 and TRBJ2-1, with a tentative D call TRBD2 (6 bases). V was pared by 3 bases and J by 4 bases, with 10 bases between. Germline V gene sequence: CDR1 SGHVS, CDR2 FNYEAQ. This CDR3 region has 14 residues. Written as DNA, the CDR3 is TGTGCCAGCAGCTTTACGGGAGTATACAATGAGCAGTTCTTC. It translates to CASSFTGVYNEQFF.

The chain links TRBV6-6 to TRBJ2-7; TRBD2 is a possible D gene (5 bases). V shed 2 bases and J shed 0 bases, with 8 bases lying between them. The CDR3 extends over 14 amino acids. Looked up from germline, CDR1 is MNHNY and CDR2 is SVGAGI (reference sequence). The DNA for the CDR3 is TGTGCCAGCAGTTACCCGGGGTCCTCCTACGAGCAGTACTTC. Its translation: CASSYPGSSYEQYF.

The chain couples TRBV28 to TRBJ1-3, with D uncertain. This CDR3 has 15 amino acids. The ends were cut back, 3 bases at V and 0 bases at J, with 9 bases in the middle. Germline V CDR1 and CDR2: MDHEN, SYDVKM. For the CDR3, the DNA is TGTGCCAGCAGTTTCGGAGGTTCCTCTGGAAACACCATATATTTT. This translates into CASSFGGSSGNTIYF. Supplemented by reference TRBV28 and TRBJ1-3, the full variable domain reads DVKVTQSSRYLVKRTGEKVFLECVQDMDHENMFWYRQDPGLGLRLIYFSYDVKMKEKGDIPEGYSVSREKKERFSLILESASTNQTSMYLCASSFGGSSGNTIYFGEGSWLTVV.

For this clone: A read error may explain this, as a much larger clone is one base away. The genes are TRBV7-6 and TRBJ2-2, with 8 positions matching TRBD2. In germline, CDR1 is SGHVS, CDR2 FNYEAQ. The trim removed 4 bases at V and 0 bases at J, leaving 1 base unmatched. CDR3 length equals 15 residues. The CDR3 region has the DNA TGTGCCAGCAGCTCGACTAGCGCGAACACCGGGGAGCTGTTTTTT. Amino acid sequence: CASSSTSANTGELFF.

V and J are TRBV29-1 and TRBJ1-2; D gene ambiguous. Trimming removed 3 bases at V and 3 bases at J, with 14 bases between. CDR1 and CDR2 from the germline V gene are SQVTM and ANQGSEA. The CDR3 loop spans 14 amino acids. CDR3 nucleotide sequence: TGCAGCGTTGAGACACCTCTCCGGGACTATGGCTACACCTTC. Its translation is CSVETPLRDYGYTF.

This rearrangement joins TRBV5-1 to TRBJ2-5, with 11 positions matching TRBD1. Trimming at V came to 4 bases and at J to 4 bases, leaving 9 bases not matched to a gene. CDR1 SGHRS and CDR2 YFSETQ come from the germline V gene. This CDR3 spans 16 amino acids. The CDR3 spells CASSPRDRGFRETQYF. The CDR3 nucleotides are TGCGCCAGCAGCCCCCGGGACAGGGGGTTTCGAGAGACCCAGTACTTC.

Concerning this clone itself: The sample holds other DNA sequences that translate to the same CDR3. This rearrangement joins TRBV4-1 to TRBJ2-1; D not resolved. The CDR3 is made up of 16 amino acids. Germline CDR1 reads MGHRA; CDR2 reads YSYEKL. The V and J ends lost 1 base and 1 base respectively, with 11 bases between them. The chain's CDR3 is CASSQVDLISYNEQFF. The CDR3 region has the DNA TGCGCCAGCAGCCAAGTTGACCTGATATCCTACAATGAGCAGTTCTTC.

Turning to this clone: The junction differs from germline at one of its ends, possibly a read error. The rearrangement uses TRBV5-1 and TRBJ2-7; no clear D. CDR1 is SGHRS and CDR2 is YFSETQ in the germline V gene. CDR3 size: 16 residues. The DNA for the CDR3 is TGCGCCAGCAGCTTGGGACGGATAGATCGCTCCGACGAGCAGTACTTC. Translated: CASSLGRIDRSDEQYF.

The chain uses TRBV6-6 and TRBJ2-1, with 7 bases lining up with TRBD1. From germline, CDR1 is MNHNY and CDR2 SVGAGI (reference sequence). The V segment lost 2 bases and the J segment 3 bases; nucleotides outside the gene matches: 7. The CDR3 contains 16 residues. The CDR3 DNA reads as TGTGCCAGCAGTTACGGAGACAGGGCGCTCTACAATGAGCAGTTCTTC. Its translation: CASSYGDRALYNEQFF.

Only a few counts were recorded for this clone. J is TRBJ1-2 and V is TRBV27; D unresolved. Germline CDR1 is MNHEY and CDR2 is SMNVEV (reference sequence). V was cut by 4 bases and J by 8 bases, with 20 bases left in between. This CDR3 comprises 15 residues. CDR3 nucleotide sequence: TGTGCCAGCAGTTCTCTCACCGGGCTCGGGGTAGGCTACACCTTC. Protein: CASSSLTGLGVGYTF.

The V gene is TRBV11-2, the J gene TRBJ2-7; D might be TRBD1 or TRBD2, each matching 5 bases. The CDR3 spans 14 residues. Germline V CDR1 and CDR2: SGHAT, FQNNGV. V was trimmed by 5 bases and J by 5 bases, leaving 16 bases between them. This CDR3 reads CASSPGRGIDEQYF. CDR3 bases: TGTGCCAGCAGCCCTGGCCGGGGCATCGACGAGCAGTACTTC.